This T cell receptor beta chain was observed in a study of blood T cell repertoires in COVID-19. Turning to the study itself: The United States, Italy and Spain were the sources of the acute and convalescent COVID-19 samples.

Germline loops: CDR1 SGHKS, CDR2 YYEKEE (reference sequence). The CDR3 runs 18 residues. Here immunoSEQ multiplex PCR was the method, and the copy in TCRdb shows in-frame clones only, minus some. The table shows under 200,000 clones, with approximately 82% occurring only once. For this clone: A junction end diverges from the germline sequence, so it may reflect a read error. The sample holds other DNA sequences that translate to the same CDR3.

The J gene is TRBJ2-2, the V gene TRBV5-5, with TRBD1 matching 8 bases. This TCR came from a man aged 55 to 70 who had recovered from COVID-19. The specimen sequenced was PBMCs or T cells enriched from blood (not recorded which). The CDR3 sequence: CASSLGAGGGFRTGELFF. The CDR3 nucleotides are TGTGCCAGCAGCTTGGGCGCAGGGGGCGGGTTTAGGACCGGAGAGCTGTTTTTT.